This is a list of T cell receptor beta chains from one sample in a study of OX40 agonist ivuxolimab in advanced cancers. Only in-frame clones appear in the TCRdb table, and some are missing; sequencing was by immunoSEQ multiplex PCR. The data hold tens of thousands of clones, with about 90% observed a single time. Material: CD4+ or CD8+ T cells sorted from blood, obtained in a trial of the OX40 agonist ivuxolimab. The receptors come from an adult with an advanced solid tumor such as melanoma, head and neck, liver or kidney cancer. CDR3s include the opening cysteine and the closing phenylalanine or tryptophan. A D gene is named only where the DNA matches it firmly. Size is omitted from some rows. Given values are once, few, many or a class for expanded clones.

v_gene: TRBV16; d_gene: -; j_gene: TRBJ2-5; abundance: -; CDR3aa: CASNLGQQETQYF; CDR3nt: TGTGCCAGCAATCTGGGGCAGCAAGAGACCCAGTACTTC
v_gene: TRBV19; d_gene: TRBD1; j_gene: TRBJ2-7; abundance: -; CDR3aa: CASGGQGASGTYEQYF; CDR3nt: TGTGCCAGTGGGGGACAGGGAGCCTCTGGAACCTACGAGCAGTACTTC
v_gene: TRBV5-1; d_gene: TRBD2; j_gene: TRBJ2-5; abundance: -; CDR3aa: CASSLALAGVQETQYF; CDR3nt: TGCGCCAGCAGCTTGGCGCTAGCGGGAGTTCAAGAGACCCAGTACTTC
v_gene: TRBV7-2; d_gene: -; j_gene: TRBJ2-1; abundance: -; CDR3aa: CASSTSADSSYNEQFF; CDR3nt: TGTGCCAGCTCCACCTCGGCGGATAGCTCCTACAATGAGCAGTTCTTC
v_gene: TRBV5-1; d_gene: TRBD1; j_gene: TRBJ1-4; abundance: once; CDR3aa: CASSPTGALGNEKLFF; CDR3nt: TGCGCCAGCAGCCCGACAGGGGCTTTGGGTAATGAAAAACTGTTTTTT
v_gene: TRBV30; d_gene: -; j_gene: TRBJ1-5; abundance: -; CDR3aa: CAWTQGSNQPQHF; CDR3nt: TGTGCCTGGACTCAGGGGAGCAATCAGCCCCAGCATTTT
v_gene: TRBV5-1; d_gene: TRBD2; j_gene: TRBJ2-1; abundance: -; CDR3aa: CASSTGLAGTPSSYNEQFF; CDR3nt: TGCGCCAGCAGCACGGGACTAGCGGGGACCCCAAGCTCCTACAATGAGCAGTTCTTC
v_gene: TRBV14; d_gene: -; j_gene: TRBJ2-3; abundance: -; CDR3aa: CASSQWSVLGDTQYF; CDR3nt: TGTGCCAGCAGCCAATGGAGCGTCCTCGGGGATACGCAGTATTTT
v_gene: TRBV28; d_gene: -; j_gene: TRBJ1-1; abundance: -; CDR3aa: CASSLQDSNTEAFF; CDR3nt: TGTGCCAGCAGTCTCCAGGACAGTAACACTGAAGCTTTCTTT
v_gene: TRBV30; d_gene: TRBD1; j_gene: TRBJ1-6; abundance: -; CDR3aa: CASSDRAYNSPLHF; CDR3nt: TGTGCCTCTTCGGACAGGGCTTATAATTCACCCCTCCACTTT
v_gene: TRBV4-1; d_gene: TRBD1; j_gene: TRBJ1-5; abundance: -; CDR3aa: CASSQGFRGTGLNQPQHF; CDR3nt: TGCGCCAGCAGCCAAGGTTTTCGCGGGACAGGGCTAAATCAGCCCCAGCATTTT
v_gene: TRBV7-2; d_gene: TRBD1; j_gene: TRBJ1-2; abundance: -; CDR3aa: CASSQDREGGYTF; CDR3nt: TGTGCCAGCAGCCAAGACAGGGAGGGAGGCTACACCTTC
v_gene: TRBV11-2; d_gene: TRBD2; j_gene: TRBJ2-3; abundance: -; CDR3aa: CASSLLTSANTDTQYF; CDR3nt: TGTGCCAGCAGCTTACTCACTAGCGCAAACACAGATACGCAGTATTTT
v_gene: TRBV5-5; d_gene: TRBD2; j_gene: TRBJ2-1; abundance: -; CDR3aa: CASSLTGTSGGNEQFF; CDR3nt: TGTGCCAGCAGCTTGACGGGGACTAGCGGGGGAAATGAGCAGTTCTTC
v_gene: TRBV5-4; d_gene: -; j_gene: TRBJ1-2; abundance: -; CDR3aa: CASSPRGRDYGYTF; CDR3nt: TGTGCCAGCAGCCCGCGAGGGAGGGACTATGGCTACACCTTC
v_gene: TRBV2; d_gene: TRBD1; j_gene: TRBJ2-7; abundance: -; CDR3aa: CASGTVLGEQYF; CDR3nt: TGTGCCAGCGGGACAGTACTAGGCGAGCAGTACTTC
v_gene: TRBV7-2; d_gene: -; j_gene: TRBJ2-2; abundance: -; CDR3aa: CASSLVWTPSTGELFF; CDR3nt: TGTGCCAGCAGCTTAGTGTGGACACCTAGCACCGGGGAGCTGTTTTTT
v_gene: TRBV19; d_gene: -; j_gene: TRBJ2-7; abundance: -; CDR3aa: CASSISGNSYEQYF; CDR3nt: TGTGCCAGTAGTATATCGGGGAACTCCTACGAGCAGTACTTC
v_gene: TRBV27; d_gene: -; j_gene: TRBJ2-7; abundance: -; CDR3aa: CASSFQESYEQYF; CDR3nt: TGTGCCAGCAGTTTCCAGGAGAGTTACGAGCAGTACTTC
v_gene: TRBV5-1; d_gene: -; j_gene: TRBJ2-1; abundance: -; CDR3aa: CASSLSNSASSYNEQFF; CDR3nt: TGCGCCAGCAGCTTGTCTAACAGTGCCTCCTCCTACAATGAGCAGTTCTTC
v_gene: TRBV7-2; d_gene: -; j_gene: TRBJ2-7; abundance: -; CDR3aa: CASSLAWGGREQYF; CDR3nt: TGTGCCAGCAGCTTAGCTTGGGGGGGGCGCGAGCAGTACTTC
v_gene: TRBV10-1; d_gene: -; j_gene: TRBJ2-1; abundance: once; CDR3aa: CASSESVTAQFF; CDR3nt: TGCGCCAGCAGTGAGTCCGTGACCGCGCAGTTCTTC